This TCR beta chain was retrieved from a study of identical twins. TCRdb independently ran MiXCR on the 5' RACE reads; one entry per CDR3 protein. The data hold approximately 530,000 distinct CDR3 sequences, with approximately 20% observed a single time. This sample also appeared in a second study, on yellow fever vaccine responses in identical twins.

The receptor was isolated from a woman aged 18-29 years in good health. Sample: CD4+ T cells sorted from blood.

The CDR3 region is CASSQEGGSYEQYF. Written as DNA, the CDR3 is TGTGCCAGCAGCCAAGAGGGCGGTTCCTACGAGCAGTACTTC. The V call is TRBV3-1, the J call TRBJ2-7; D unclear. The ends were cut back, 0 bases at V and 1 base at J, with 7 bases in the middle. The germline V gene encodes CDR1 LGHDT and CDR2 YNNKEL (reference sequence). This CDR3 spans 14 amino acids.